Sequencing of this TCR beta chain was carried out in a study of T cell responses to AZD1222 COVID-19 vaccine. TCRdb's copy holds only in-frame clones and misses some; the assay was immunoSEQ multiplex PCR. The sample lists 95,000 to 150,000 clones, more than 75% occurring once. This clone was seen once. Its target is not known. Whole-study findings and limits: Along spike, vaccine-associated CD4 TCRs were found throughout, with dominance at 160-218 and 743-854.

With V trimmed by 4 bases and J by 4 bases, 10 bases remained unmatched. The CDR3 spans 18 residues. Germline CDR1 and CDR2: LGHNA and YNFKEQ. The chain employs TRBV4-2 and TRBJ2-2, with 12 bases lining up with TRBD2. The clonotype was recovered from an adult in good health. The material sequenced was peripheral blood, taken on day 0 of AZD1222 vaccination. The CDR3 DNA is TGTGCCAGCAGCCTCTCCCCTAGCGGGGGGGCTTTCACCGGGGAGCTGTTTTTT. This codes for CASSLSPSGGAFTGELFF.